The 17 T cell receptor beta chains in this list originate from one sample, sequenced in a study of blood T cell repertoires in COVID-19. Only in-frame clones appear in the TCRdb table, and some are missing; sequencing was by immunoSEQ multiplex PCR. The top ten hold approximately 8.7% of the sample, which has approximately 130,000 clones, under 85% seen once. Sequencing used peripheral blood. The receptors were gathered from a man aged 35 to 55 with active or convalescent COVID-19.

CDR3 loop: CASNPSGTSLTEQFF. The DNA of the CDR3 is TGCGCCAGCAACCCTTCCGGGACTAGTCTAACTGAGCAGTTCTTC. The chain recombines TRBV5-1 with TRBJ2-1, with 8 bases identical to TRBD2. CDR1 and CDR2 (germline): SGHRS, YFSETQ. With V trimmed by 6 bases and J by 9 bases, 14 bases remained unmatched. CDR3 length equals 15 residues. Variable domain in full (rest from reference TRBV5-1 and TRBJ2-1): KAGVTQTPRYLIKTRGQQVTLSCSPISGHRSVSWYQQTPGQGLQFLFEYFSETQRNKGNFPGRFSGRQFSNSRSEMNVSTLELGDSALYLCASNPSGTSLTEQFFGPGTRLTVL.

The chain joins TRBV5-1 to TRBJ1-6; 10 bases map to TRBD1. The CDR3 spans 15 residues. Germline trimming cut 0 bases from V and 8 bases from J; bases unmatched to any gene: 2. Germline V CDR1 and CDR2: SGHRS, YFSETQ. CDR3 region: CASSLEGQGYSPLHF. The CDR3 coding sequence is TGCGCCAGCAGCTTGGAGGGACAGGGGTATTCACCCCTCCACTTT.

The chain carries TRBV7-2 and TRBJ2-5, with D tentatively TRBD2 (6 bases). This CDR3 is built from 14 residues. In germline, CDR1 is SGHTA, CDR2 FQGNSA. V was pared by 5 bases and J by 1 base, with 11 bases between. The CDR3 bases are TGTGCCAGCAGCCCCGGGACTCCCCAAGAGACCCAGTACTTC. Translated, it gives CASSPGTPQETQYF.

The V call is TRBV4-2, the J call TRBJ1-2, with 11 bases fitting TRBD1. The CDR3 sequence is 15 residues long. The germline V gene encodes CDR1 LGHNA and CDR2 YNFKEQ. J gave up 8 bases and V 5 bases, and 10 bases lay outside the gene matches. CDR3 in amino acids: CASSWTGGEEEGYTF. CDR3 sequence (DNA): TGTGCCAGCAGCTGGACAGGGGGCGAGGAAGAGGGCTACACCTTC.

This clone has only a few counts. The J gene is TRBJ2-2, the V gene TRBV12-3 or TRBV12-4; D call uncertain. The CDR3 covers 13 residues. Trimming removed 6 bases at V and 0 bases at J, with 5 bases between. CDR3 protein: CASRTANTGELFF. CDR3 nucleotides: TGTGCCAGCAGAACGGCGAACACCGGGGAGCTGTTTTTT.

The chain joins TRBV7-9 to TRBJ1-6; 7 nucleotides agree with TRBD1. There are 15 residues in the CDR3. Germline loops: CDR1 SEHNR, CDR2 FQNEAQ (reference sequence). V shed 5 bases, J shed 3 bases, and the junction held 4 bases outside the gene matches. CDR3 nucleotide sequence: TGTGCCAGCAGCCGGGACAGTAACTATAATTCACCCCTCCACTTT. Translating gives CASSRDSNYNSPLHF. The whole variable domain, remainder taken from reference TRBV7-9 and TRBJ1-6, is DTGVSQNPRHKITKRGQNVTFRCDPISEHNRLYWYRQTLGQGPEFLTYFQNEAQLEKSRLLSDRFSAERPKGSFSTLEIQRTEQGDSAMYLCASSRDSNYNSPLHFGNGTRLTVT.

This rearrangement joins TRBV5-4 to TRBJ2-5; TRBD2 matches 15 bases. Germline V gene sequence: CDR1 SGHNT, CDR2 YYREEE (reference sequence). The V gene end was trimmed by 4 bases and the J gene end by 3 bases; junction bases not matched to a gene: 7. The CDR3 has 17 amino acids. The CDR3 loop reads CASSPGGLAGGKETQYF. The CDR3 DNA is TGTGCCAGCAGCCCGGGGGGACTAGCGGGGGGAAAAGAGACCCAGTACTTC.

This sequence joins TRBV5-6 and TRBJ2-7; tentatively, D is TRBD2 (5 bases). From germline, CDR1 is SGHDT and CDR2 YYEEEE. This CDR3 has 13 amino acids. The V end lost 2 bases, the J end lost 0 bases, and 6 bases lay between the germline ends. CDR3 protein: CASSLRGSYEQYF. CDR3 sequence (DNA): TGTGCCAGCAGCTTACGGGGCTCCTACGAGCAGTACTTC.

This chain joins TRBV29-1 and TRBJ1-2; the D gene is possibly TRBD1 (6 bases). Trimming removed 4 bases from V and 4 bases from J, with 13 bases in between. This CDR3 region has 13 residues. Germline V CDR1 and CDR2: SQVTM, ANQGSEA. In DNA form, the CDR3 reads TGCAGCGTTGTGGGGGGGCCGGGCTATGGCTACACCTTC. It specifies CSVVGGPGYGYTF.

The chain has TRBV7-6 and TRBJ2-7; TRBD1 is a possible D gene (6 bases). V was trimmed by 1 base and J by 0 bases, leaving 13 bases between them. The CDR3 runs to 16 residues. Germline values: CDR1 SGHVS, CDR2 FNYEAQ. CDR3 region: CASSLGGQKSSYEQYF. CDR3 sequence (DNA): TGTGCCAGCAGCTTAGGGGGACAAAAAAGCTCCTACGAGCAGTACTTC. Complete variable domain (other parts from reference TRBV7-6 and TRBJ2-7): GAGVSQSPRYKVTKRGQDVALRCDPISGHVSLYWYRQALGQGPEFLTYFNYEAQQDKSGLPNDRFSAERPEGSISTLTIQRTEQRDSAMYRCASSLGGQKSSYEQYFGPGTRLTVT.

This chain connects TRBV7-8 to TRBJ1-5; D is uncertain. V lost 1 base to trimming and J lost 6 bases, with 7 bases between them. The CDR3 loop spans 13 amino acids. Germline loops: CDR1 SGHVS, CDR2 FQNEAQ. The CDR3 region is CASSLGNFQPQHF. The CDR3 nucleotides are TGTGCCAGCAGCTTAGGTAATTTTCAGCCCCAGCATTTT.

V is TRBV2 and J is TRBJ1-1; D is perhaps TRBD1 (5 bases). Trimming pared 3 bases from V and 0 bases from J, leaving 14 bases between. The length of the CDR3 is 16 residues. Per germline, CDR1 SNHLY and CDR2 FYNNEI. The CDR3 DNA follows: TGTGCCAGCAGTGATCCCCCACAGGCGATGAACACTGAAGCTTTCTTT. It specifies CASSDPPQAMNTEAFF.

J is TRBJ1-5 and V is TRBV7-2; D unclear. Between the trimmed V and J ends, which lost 2 bases and 6 bases, there was a span of 11 bases. This CDR3 is built from 14 residues. In germline, CDR1 is SGHTA, CDR2 FQGNSA. This chain's CDR3 is CASSLMGEGQPQHF. CDR3 bases: TGTGCCAGCAGCTTAATGGGAGAGGGTCAGCCCCAGCATTTT.

The gene calls are TRBV9 and TRBJ2-5; no clear D gene. This CDR3 spans 13 amino acids. Germline CDR1 and CDR2: SGDLS and YYNGEE. The V and J ends lost 4 bases and 1 base respectively, with 8 bases between them. CDR3 sequence: CASSPSPQETQYF. CDR3 in DNA: TGTGCCAGCAGCCCTTCCCCCCAAGAGACCCAGTACTTC. Based on the CDR3 plus reference TRBV9 and TRBJ2-5, the full variable domain is DSGVTQTPKHLITATGQRVTLRCSPRSGDLSVYWYQQSLDQGLQFLIQYYNGEERAKGNILERFSAQQFPDLHSELNLSSLELGDSALYFCASSPSPQETQYFGPGTRLLVL.

The rearrangement links TRBV9 to TRBJ1-1; D is undetermined. CDR3 size: 13 residues. V was cut by 6 bases and J by 7 bases, with 16 bases left in between. Germline V gene data show CDR1 as SGDLS and CDR2 as YYNGEE. CDR3 coding DNA: TGTGCCAGCACCTCAATCGCGTCGGGTGAAGCTTTCTTT. It translates to CASTSIASGEAFF.

This sequence joins TRBV29-1 and TRBJ2-1; D unclear. CDR3 length equals 10 residues. V lost 6 bases and J 10 bases, leaving 10 bases between the germline ends. Germline-derived CDR1 and CDR2 are SQVTM and ANQGSEA. CDR3 sequence reads: CSVTIPEQFF. CDR3 DNA sequence: TGCAGCGTGACAATTCCGGAGCAGTTCTTC.

The chain has TRBV7-2 and TRBJ2-5; TRBD2 aligns across 12 bases. Germline CDR1 and CDR2: SGHTA and FQGNSA. The CDR3 is 16 residues long. Trimming cost V 1 base and J 7 bases; bases outside gene matches: 7. Written as DNA, the CDR3 is TGTGCCAGCAGCTTAGTGGCTAGCGGGGGGGCGTCGACCCAGTACTTC. Translating it yields CASSLVASGGASTQYF.